This is a list of T cell receptor beta chains from one sample in a study of CD8+CD57+ T cells in acquired aplastic anemia. One entry per CDR3 protein, called by TCRdb with MiXCR from the reads. The sample shows about 160,000 distinct CDR3 sequences, around 50% of them seen only once. The material sequenced was sorted CD4+, CD8+, or CD8+CD57+ T cells (not recorded which) from PBMCs. The receptors were sampled from a human donor with aplastic anemia. Both conserved end residues are part of each CDR3. Rows may omit the clone size; those that give it use once, few, many or a size class.

abundance	v_gene	j_gene	CDR3aa
many	TRBV4-2	TRBJ2-2	CASSQSGSGAGELFF
few	TRBV30	TRBJ2-7	CASGTGSLYEQYF
NA	TRBV11-2	TRBJ1-6	CASSDRGLSNSPLHF
NA	TRBV5-6	TRBJ1-6	CASSLNQGRSPLHF
NA	TRBV18	TRBJ2-7	CASSPPLGALTYEQYF
NA	TRBV10-3	TRBJ2-3	CAASGGSPDTQYF
NA	TRBV29-1	TRBJ1-1	CSVGHPTSSRWDTEAFF
few	TRBV19	TRBJ1-6	CASSSLNSPLHF
NA	TRBV20-1	TRBJ1-5	CSARRSSNQPQHF
once	TRBV7-2	TRBJ2-5	CAGSLRETQYF
NA	TRBV19	TRBJ2-7	CASRRQGQRGEQYF
many	TRBV11-2	TRBJ2-1	CASSLAEQFF
NA	TRBV15	TRBJ1-3	CATSRDPTSNSGNTIYF
many	TRBV4-2	TRBJ2-7	CASSQFLLAADAYEQYF
many	TRBV24-1	TRBJ1-2	CATSSGTGGYGYTF
NA	TRBV7-2	TRBJ2-7	CASSTPALTYEQYF
many	TRBV11-3	TRBJ2-7	CASSIPAGTTYEQYF
NA	TRBV30	TRBJ1-5	CAWAGDGNQPQHF
NA	TRBV11-2	TRBJ2-3	CASSFSGRGTDTQYF
many	TRBV6-2/TRBV6-3	TRBJ2-2	CASRRAGGPSGELFF
many	TRBV20-1	TRBJ2-1	CSARDLRQTNNEQFF
NA	TRBV7-9	TRBJ2-7	CASSLNEGALSEQYF
many	TRBV28	TRBJ2-1	CASSPPGQRNEQFF
many	TRBV2	TRBJ2-1	CASSELPSSYNEQFF
NA	TRBV7-9	TRBJ2-5	CASSPSQGRGETQYF
NA	TRBV28	TRBJ1-5	CASSLGDRAQHF
few	TRBV7-8	TRBJ2-7	CASSLGHLYEQYF
NA	TRBV27	TRBJ1-1	CASSLLEAFF
NA	TRBV24-1	TRBJ1-1	CATSDGPGNTEAFF
many	TRBV7-3	TRBJ2-1	CASTNTGGSYNEQFF
NA	TRBV6-5	TRBJ1-4	CASSYSRDGKKLFF
many	TRBV19	TRBJ2-1	CASSMERTGGTGNEQFF
many	TRBV6-1	TRBJ2-7	CASSEAGLFYEQYF
NA	TRBV19	TRBJ2-5	CASSPTGEQETQYF
many	TRBV7-7	TRBJ2-1	CASSLGTSGSPEQFF
NA	TRBV15	TRBJ2-2	CATSGLAEGDTGELFF
NA	TRBV29-1	TRBJ2-5	CSVEGPSPETQYF